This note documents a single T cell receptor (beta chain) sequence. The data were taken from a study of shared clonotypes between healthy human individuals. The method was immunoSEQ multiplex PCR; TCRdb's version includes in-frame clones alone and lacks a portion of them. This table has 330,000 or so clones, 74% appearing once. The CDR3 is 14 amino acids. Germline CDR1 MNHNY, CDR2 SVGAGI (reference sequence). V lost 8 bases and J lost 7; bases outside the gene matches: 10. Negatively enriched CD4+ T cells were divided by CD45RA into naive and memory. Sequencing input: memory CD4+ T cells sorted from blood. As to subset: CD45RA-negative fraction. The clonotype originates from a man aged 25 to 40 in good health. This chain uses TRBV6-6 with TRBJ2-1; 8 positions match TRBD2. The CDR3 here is CASHRPGGPNEQFF. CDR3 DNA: TGTGCCAGCCACCGCCCGGGAGGGCCTAATGAGCAGTTCTTC.